This T cell receptor beta chain was sequenced for a study of vaccination and CD4 T cells after COVID-19. Study summary: Following dose two, a median approximately 75 days (range 14 to 241) passed before post-vaccine samples were taken. Cells received overlapping spike peptides from SARS-CoV-2, HCoV-NL63, HCoV-OC43 and HCoV-229E as stimulation.

Treatment defined: roughly 10-day PBMC culture with coronavirus spike peptide pools or control peptides (ViraFEST assay). An unexposed donor provided the CD4+ T cells, which were collected before the COVID-19 pandemic (2011-2018). Cultured CD4+ T cells had their DNA profiled by the Oncomine TCR Beta short-read assay. Cultures of CD4+ T cells served as the source for extracting genomic DNA. TCRdb recomputed calls from the PCR reads with MiXCR, one row per CDR3 protein. In the table there are 7,500 to 8,000 distinct CDR3 sequences, approximately 58% of which are singletons. This clonotype was seen a few times. The target antigen is unknown. V shed 6 bases and J 4 bases; nucleotides not matched to a gene: 1. CDR3 size: 12 residues. Germline CDR1 and CDR2: SGHTA and FQGNSA.

The clonotype originates from a human donor in good health. The sample comprised CD4+ T cells from blood, cultured in vitro. V usage is TRBV7-2 and J usage is TRBJ2-5; 8 nucleotides align to TRBD2. In DNA, the CDR3 is TGTGCCAGCAGTGCGGGGGGAGAGACCCAGTACTTC. Amino acids: CASSAGGETQYF. The whole variable domain, filled in from reference TRBV7-2 and TRBJ2-5, reads GAGVSQSPSNKVTEKGKDVELRCDPISGHTALYWYRQSLGQGLEFLIYFQGNSAPDKSGLPSDRFSAERTGGSVSTLTIQRTQQEDSAVYLCASSAGGETQYFGPGTRLLVL.